These T cell receptor beta chains were read from a single sample in a study of T-cell reconstitution after alpha-beta-depleted transplantation in children. TCRdb itself ran the PCR reads through MiXCR, one entry per CDR3 protein. The sample includes about 540,000 distinct CDR3 sequences, around 17% of them seen just once. Material: PBMCs from the stem cell graft donor, obtained from the stem cell graft. All receptors come from a human donor who donated a stem cell graft to a child with acute lymphoblastic leukemia. CDR3s include the opening cysteine and the closing phenylalanine or tryptophan. The D gene is left open where the match is weak. Expanded clones are given a class, and other clones once, few, many or no size at all.

abundance	j_gene	v_gene	d_gene	CDR3nt	CDR3aa
once	TRBJ2-7	TRBV20-1	TRBD2	TGCAGTGCTAGACCTGCCGCGGGAGCCTACGAGCAGTACTTC	CSARPAAGAYEQYF
few	TRBJ1-1	TRBV5-1	NA	TGCGCCAGCAGCTTTTTAGGGGGTCCTGAAGCTTTCTTT	CASSFLGGPEAFF
NA	TRBJ2-1	TRBV29-1	NA	TGCAGCGTTGAAGGCACAGGGTCGGGCAATGAGCAGTTCTTC	CSVEGTGSGNEQFF
NA	TRBJ2-1	TRBV12-3/TRBV12-4	TRBD2	TGTGCCAGCAGTCCCCTACTAGCGGGGTGGCTGGGTGAGCAGTTCTTC	CASSPLLAGWLGEQFF
few	TRBJ2-1	TRBV18	NA	TGTGCCAGCTCAGCCGACAAGAGCTCCTACAATGAGCAGTTCTTC	CASSADKSSYNEQFF
NA	TRBJ2-7	TRBV9	TRBD1	TGTGCCAGCAGCCCATCAGGGGGCCGGGCCTACGAGCAGTACTTC	CASSPSGGRAYEQYF
NA	TRBJ2-7	TRBV20-1	NA	TGCAGTGCTAGAGGGGTACTTAATGCCCGCTACGAGCAGTACTTC	CSARGVLNARYEQYF
few	TRBJ2-1	TRBV10-1	NA	TGCGCCAGCAGTGGGGGACACCCATCCAATGAGCAGTTCTTC	CASSGGHPSNEQFF
NA	TRBJ1-1	TRBV5-1	NA	TGCGCCAGCAGCTTGGTGCCCGGGGGGGGCACTGAAGCTTTCTTT	CASSLVPGGGTEAFF
many	TRBJ2-1	TRBV6-5	NA	TGTGCCAGCAGTTATGTCGGCGGCTACAATGAGCAGTTCTTC	CASSYVGGYNEQFF
NA	TRBJ1-1	TRBV12-3/TRBV12-4	NA	TGTGCCAACTCTAGGGGCCGGAACACTGAAGCTTTCTTT	CANSRGRNTEAFF
NA	TRBJ2-6	TRBV5-1	TRBD2	TGCGCCAGCAGTTCGCGACTAGCGGGGAGCTCTGGGGCCAACGTCCTGACTTTC	CASSSRLAGSSGANVLTF
NA	TRBJ2-5	TRBV7-2	NA	TGTGCCAGCAGCTTAGCCGTCCGGATGGCTACCTTTGGGGAGACCCAGTACTTC	CASSLAVRMATFGETQYF
few	TRBJ2-5	TRBV11-2	TRBD2	TGTGCCAGCAGCAGCCCGACTAGCGCGCCGCAAGAGACCCAGTACTTC	CASSSPTSAPQETQYF
NA	TRBJ2-2	TRBV5-4	TRBD2	TGTGCCAGCAGCTTGGTCGGGCTAGCGGGAGTAGGGAACACCGGGGACCTGTTTTTT	CASSLVGLAGVGNTGDLFF
few	TRBJ1-6	TRBV5-1	NA	TGCGCCAGCAGCTTGGATCCTCCGCTGTCACCCCTCCACTTT	CASSLDPPLSPLHF